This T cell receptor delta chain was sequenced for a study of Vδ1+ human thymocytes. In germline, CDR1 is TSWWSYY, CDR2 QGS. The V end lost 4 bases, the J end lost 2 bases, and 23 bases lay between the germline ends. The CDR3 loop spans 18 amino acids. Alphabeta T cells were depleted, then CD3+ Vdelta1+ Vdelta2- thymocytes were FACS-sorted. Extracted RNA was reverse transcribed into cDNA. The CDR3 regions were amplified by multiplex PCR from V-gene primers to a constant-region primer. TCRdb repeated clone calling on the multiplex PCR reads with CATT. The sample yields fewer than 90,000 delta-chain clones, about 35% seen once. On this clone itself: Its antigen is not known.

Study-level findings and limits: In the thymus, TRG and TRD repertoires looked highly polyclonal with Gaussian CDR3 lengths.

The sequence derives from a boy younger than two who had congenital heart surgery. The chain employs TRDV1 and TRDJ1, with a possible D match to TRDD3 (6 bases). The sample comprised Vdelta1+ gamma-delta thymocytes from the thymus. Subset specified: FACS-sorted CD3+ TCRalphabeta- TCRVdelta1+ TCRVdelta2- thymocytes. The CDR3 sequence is CALGVDPPSMGGTDKLIF. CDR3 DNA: TGTGCTCTTGGGGTGGACCCTCCTTCGATGGGGGGGACCGATAAACTCATCTTT.